These T cell receptor beta chains were read from a single sample in a study of T cells in Graves' hyperthyroidism and ophthalmopathy. TCRdb processed the multiplex PCR reads anew with MiXCR; each CDR3 protein has one entry. The sample holds approximately 410,000 distinct CDR3 sequences, roughly 15% seen once. The sequenced sample was blood. These receptor sequences come from a woman younger than 30 with Graves' hyperthyroidism. Each CDR3 is given with its conserved first and last residue. D genes are given only for firm matches. For some rows the clone size is stated as once, few or many, or as a class when expanded; others skip it.

clone size: many; V gene: TRBV2; D gene: NA; J gene: TRBJ2-7; CDR3 protein: CASGGTTTLAAYEQYF; CDR3 DNA: TGTGCCAGCGGGGGGACAACCACCCTAGCGGCCTACGAGCAGTACTTC
clone size: NA; V gene: TRBV3-1; D gene: NA; J gene: TRBJ1-2; CDR3 protein: CASSQGEGTGYGYTF; CDR3 DNA: TGTGCCAGCAGCCAAGGGGAGGGTACGGGCTATGGCTACACCTTC
clone size: NA; V gene: TRBV5-6; D gene: NA; J gene: TRBJ2-3; CDR3 protein: CASSLKGIYPGAGSTDTQYF; CDR3 DNA: TGTGCCAGCAGCTTGAAAGGGATTTACCCTGGAGCGGGTAGCACAGATACGCAGTATTTT
clone size: many; V gene: TRBV27; D gene: NA; J gene: TRBJ2-3; CDR3 protein: CASSFPGVDTDTQYF; CDR3 DNA: TGTGCCAGCAGTTTTCCGGGGGTAGACACAGATACGCAGTATTTT
clone size: NA; V gene: TRBV9; D gene: TRBD1; J gene: TRBJ2-3; CDR3 protein: CASSVVGTGGDTQYF; CDR3 DNA: TGTGCCAGCAGCGTAGTAGGGACAGGGGGAGATACGCAGTATTTT
clone size: few; V gene: TRBV30; D gene: NA; J gene: TRBJ2-1; CDR3 protein: CAWSVGRIVRRSHEQFF; CDR3 DNA: TGTGCCTGGAGTGTAGGACGGATTGTTCGGAGGTCCCATGAGCAGTTCTTC
clone size: few; V gene: TRBV30; D gene: NA; J gene: TRBJ2-6; CDR3 protein: CAWSVGQYAGANVLTF; CDR3 DNA: TGTGCCTGGAGTGTAGGACAGTACGCCGGGGCCAACGTCCTGACTTTC
clone size: many; V gene: TRBV7-8; D gene: NA; J gene: TRBJ2-1; CDR3 protein: CASSLAGTANEQFF; CDR3 DNA: TGTGCCAGCAGCTTAGCCGGGACTGCCAATGAGCAGTTCTTC
clone size: few; V gene: TRBV2; D gene: NA; J gene: TRBJ1-1; CDR3 protein: CASSEARGGAGTEAFF; CDR3 DNA: TGTGCCAGCAGTGAAGCCCGAGGGGGGGCAGGCACTGAAGCTTTCTTT
clone size: NA; V gene: TRBV29-1; D gene: TRBD1; J gene: TRBJ2-7; CDR3 protein: CSVEEVGQGAYEQYF; CDR3 DNA: TGCAGCGTTGAAGAGGTCGGACAGGGGGCTTACGAGCAGTACTTC
clone size: many; V gene: TRBV7-8; D gene: TRBD1; J gene: TRBJ1-5; CDR3 protein: CASSGSGQVDQPQHF; CDR3 DNA: TGTGCCAGCAGCGGATCGGGACAGGTCGACCAGCCCCAGCATTTT
clone size: few; V gene: TRBV7-2; D gene: TRBD2; J gene: TRBJ2-7; CDR3 protein: CASSFAGGNYEQYF; CDR3 DNA: TGTGCCAGCAGCTTTGCGGGAGGTAACTACGAGCAGTACTTC
clone size: many; V gene: TRBV15; D gene: NA; J gene: TRBJ2-3; CDR3 protein: CATSRGEGTDTQYF; CDR3 DNA: TGTGCCACCAGCAGAGGGGAAGGGACAGATACGCAGTATTTT
clone size: NA; V gene: TRBV29-1; D gene: NA; J gene: TRBJ1-1; CDR3 protein: CSVVKGNTEAFF; CDR3 DNA: TGCAGCGTTGTAAAAGGGAACACTGAAGCTTTCTTT
clone size: once; V gene: TRBV7-9; D gene: TRBD1; J gene: TRBJ2-7; CDR3 protein: CASSPPMGTGQSYEQYF; CDR3 DNA: TGTGCCAGCAGCCCCCCTATGGGGACGGGACAGTCCTACGAGCAGTACTTC
clone size: NA; V gene: TRBV20-1; D gene: TRBD1; J gene: TRBJ2-7; CDR3 protein: CSARGGTVPYEQYF; CDR3 DNA: TGCAGTGCTAGAGGTGGGACAGTCCCCTACGAGCAGTACTTC
clone size: many; V gene: TRBV4-3; D gene: NA; J gene: TRBJ2-1; CDR3 protein: CASSSQGSDNEQFF; CDR3 DNA: TGCGCCAGCAGCTCCCAGGGGTCAGACAATGAGCAGTTCTTC